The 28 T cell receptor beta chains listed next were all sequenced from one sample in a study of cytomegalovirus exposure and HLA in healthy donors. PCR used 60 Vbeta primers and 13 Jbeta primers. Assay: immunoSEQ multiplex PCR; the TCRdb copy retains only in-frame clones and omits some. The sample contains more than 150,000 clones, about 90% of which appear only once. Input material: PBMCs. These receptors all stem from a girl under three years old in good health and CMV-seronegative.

The DNA for the CDR3 is TGCGCCAGCAGCTTGGGGGGCCGCACTGAAGCTTTCTTT. Amino acids: CASSLGGRTEAFF. The V gene is TRBV5-1, the J gene TRBJ1-1; D perhaps matches TRBD1 (5 bases). V was pared by 0 bases and J by 4 bases, with 7 bases between. Germline CDR1 reads SGHRS; CDR2 reads YFSETQ. The CDR3 is 13 residues long.

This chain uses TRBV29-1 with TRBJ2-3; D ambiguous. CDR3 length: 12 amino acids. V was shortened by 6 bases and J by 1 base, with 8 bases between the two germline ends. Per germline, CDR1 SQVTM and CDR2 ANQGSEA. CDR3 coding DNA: TGCAGCGTGGGCCAGCGCACAGATACGCAGTATTTT. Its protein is CSVGQRTDTQYF.

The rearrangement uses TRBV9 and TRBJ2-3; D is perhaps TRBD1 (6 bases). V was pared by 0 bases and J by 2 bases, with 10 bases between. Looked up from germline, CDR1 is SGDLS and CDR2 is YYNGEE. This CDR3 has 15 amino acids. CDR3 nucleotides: TGTGCCAGCAGCGTAGAGCCAGGGGACACAGATACGCAGTATTTT. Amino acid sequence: CASSVEPGDTDTQYF.

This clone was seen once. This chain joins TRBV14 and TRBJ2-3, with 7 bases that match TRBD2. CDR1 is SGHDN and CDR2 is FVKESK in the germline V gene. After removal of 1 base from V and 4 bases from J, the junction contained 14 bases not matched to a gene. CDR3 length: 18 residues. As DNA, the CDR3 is TGTGCCAGCAGCCAAGTCTTTAGAGGACTAGAATTCGCAGATACGCAGTATTTT. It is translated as CASSQVFRGLEFADTQYF.

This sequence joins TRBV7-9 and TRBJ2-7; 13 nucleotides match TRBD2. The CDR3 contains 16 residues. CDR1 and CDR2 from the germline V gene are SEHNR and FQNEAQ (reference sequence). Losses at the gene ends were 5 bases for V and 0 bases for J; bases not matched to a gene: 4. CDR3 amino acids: CASSLGLAGVSYEQYF. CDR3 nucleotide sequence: TGTGCCAGCAGCCTAGGACTAGCGGGAGTCTCCTACGAGCAGTACTTC.

The CDR3 DNA reads TGTGCCAGCAGCAAAGCCCGGACTAGCGGGAGGGCCAATCGAGAGACCCAGTACTTC. Encoded protein: CASSKARTSGRANRETQYF. J is TRBJ2-5 and V is TRBV21-1; the table's D call TRBD2 went unverified against the DNA. TRBV21-1 represents a pseudogene. CDR3 length: 19 residues.

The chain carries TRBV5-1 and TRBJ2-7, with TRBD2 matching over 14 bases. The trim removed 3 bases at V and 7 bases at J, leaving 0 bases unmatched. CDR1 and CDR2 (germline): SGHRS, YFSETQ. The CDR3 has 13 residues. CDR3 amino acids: CASSWTSGGEQYF. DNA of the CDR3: TGCGCCAGCAGCTGGACTAGCGGGGGGGAGCAGTACTTC.

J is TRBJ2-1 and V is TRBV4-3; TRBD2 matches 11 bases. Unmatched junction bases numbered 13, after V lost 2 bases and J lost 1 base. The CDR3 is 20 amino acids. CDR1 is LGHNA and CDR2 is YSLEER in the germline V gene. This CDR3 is CASSQWIAGGPVVSYNEQFF. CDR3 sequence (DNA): TGCGCCAGCAGCCAATGGATAGCGGGAGGGCCCGTTGTATCCTACAATGAGCAGTTCTTC.

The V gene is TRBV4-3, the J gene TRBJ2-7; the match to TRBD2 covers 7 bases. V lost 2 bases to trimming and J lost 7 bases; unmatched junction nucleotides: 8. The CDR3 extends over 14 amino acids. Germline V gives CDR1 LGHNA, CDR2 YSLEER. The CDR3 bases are TGCGCCAGCAGCCAAAGCGGGATCCTGTCGGAGCAGTACTTC. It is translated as CASSQSGILSEQYF.

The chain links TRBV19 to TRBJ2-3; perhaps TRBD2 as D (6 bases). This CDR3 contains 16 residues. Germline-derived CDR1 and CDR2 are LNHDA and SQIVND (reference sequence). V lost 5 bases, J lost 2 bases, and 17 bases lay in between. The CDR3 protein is CASSSRGAGNTDTQYF. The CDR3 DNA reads TGTGCCAGTAGTTCCCGTGGGGCGGGGAACACAGATACGCAGTATTTT.

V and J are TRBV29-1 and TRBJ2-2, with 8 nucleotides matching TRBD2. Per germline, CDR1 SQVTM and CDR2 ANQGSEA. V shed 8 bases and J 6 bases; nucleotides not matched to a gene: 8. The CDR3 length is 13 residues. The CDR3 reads CSTREGVAGELFF. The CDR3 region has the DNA TGCAGCACCCGGGAGGGCGTAGCCGGGGAGCTGTTTTTT.

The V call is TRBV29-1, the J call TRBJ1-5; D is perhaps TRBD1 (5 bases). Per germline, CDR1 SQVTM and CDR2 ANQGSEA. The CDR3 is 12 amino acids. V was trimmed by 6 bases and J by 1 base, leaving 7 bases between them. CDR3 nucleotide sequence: TGCAGCGTCCGGGGGAGCAATCAGCCCCAGCATTTT. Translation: CSVRGSNQPQHF.

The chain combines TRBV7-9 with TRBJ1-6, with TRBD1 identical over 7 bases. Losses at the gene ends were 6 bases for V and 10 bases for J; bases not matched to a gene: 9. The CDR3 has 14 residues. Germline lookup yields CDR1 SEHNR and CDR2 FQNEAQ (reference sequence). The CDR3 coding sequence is TGTGCCAGCAGTAACACAGGGGAGGAATCACCCCTCCACTTT. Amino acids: CASSNTGEESPLHF.

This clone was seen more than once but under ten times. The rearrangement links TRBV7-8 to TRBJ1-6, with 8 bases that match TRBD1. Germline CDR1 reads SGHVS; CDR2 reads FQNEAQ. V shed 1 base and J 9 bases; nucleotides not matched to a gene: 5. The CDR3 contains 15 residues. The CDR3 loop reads CASSLETGARSPLHF. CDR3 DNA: TGTGCCAGCAGCTTAGAGACAGGGGCACGTTCACCCCTCCACTTT.

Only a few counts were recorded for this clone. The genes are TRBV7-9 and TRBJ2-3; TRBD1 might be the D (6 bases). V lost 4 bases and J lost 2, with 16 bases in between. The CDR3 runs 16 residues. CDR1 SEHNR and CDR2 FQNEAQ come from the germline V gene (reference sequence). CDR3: CASSSTLGGHTDTQYF. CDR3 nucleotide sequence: TGTGCCAGCAGCTCAACCCTTGGGGGACACACAGATACGCAGTATTTT. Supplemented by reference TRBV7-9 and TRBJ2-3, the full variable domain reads DTGVSQNPRHKITKRGQNVTFRCDPISEHNRLYWYRQTLGQGPEFLTYFQNEAQLEKSRLLSDRFSAERPKGSFSTLEIQRTEQGDSAMYLCASSSTLGGHTDTQYFGPGTRLTVL.

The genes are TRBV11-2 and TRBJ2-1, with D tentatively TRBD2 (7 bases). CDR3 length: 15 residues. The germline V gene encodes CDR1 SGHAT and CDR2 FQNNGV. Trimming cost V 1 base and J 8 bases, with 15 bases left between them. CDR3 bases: TGTGCCAGCAGCTTAGTGGAGGGGGGGGCGGATGAGCAGTTCTTC. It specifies CASSLVEGGADEQFF.

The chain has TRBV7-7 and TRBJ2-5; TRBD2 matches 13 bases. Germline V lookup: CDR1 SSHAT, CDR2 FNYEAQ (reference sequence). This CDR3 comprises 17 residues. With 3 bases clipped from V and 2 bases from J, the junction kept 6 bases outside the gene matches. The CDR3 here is CASSFKSGLAGQETQYF. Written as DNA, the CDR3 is TGTGCCAGCAGCTTTAAATCGGGACTAGCGGGGCAAGAGACCCAGTACTTC. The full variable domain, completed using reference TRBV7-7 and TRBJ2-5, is GAGVSQSPRYKVTKRGQDVTLRCDPISSHATLYWYQQALGQGPEFLTYFNYEAQPDKSGLPSDRFSAERPEGSISTLTIQRTEQRDSAMYRCASSFKSGLAGQETQYFGPGTRLLVL.

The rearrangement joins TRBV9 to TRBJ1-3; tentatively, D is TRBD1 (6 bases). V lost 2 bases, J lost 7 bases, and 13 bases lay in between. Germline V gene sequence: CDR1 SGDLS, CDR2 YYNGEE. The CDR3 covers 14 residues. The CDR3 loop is CASSVSGDRNTIYF. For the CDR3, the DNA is TGTGCCAGCAGCGTTTCAGGGGATCGGAACACCATATATTTT.

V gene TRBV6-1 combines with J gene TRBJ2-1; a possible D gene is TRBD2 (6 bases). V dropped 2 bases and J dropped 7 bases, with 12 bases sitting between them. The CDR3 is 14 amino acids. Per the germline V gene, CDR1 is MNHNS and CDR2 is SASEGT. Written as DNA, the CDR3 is TGTGCCAGCAGTGAAACATGGGCGGGAAATGAGCAGTTCTTC. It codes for CASSETWAGNEQFF.

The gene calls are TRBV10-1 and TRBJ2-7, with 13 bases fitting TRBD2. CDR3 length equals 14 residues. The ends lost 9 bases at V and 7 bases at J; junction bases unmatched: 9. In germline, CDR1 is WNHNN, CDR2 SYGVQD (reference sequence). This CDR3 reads CASHRTSGRREQYF. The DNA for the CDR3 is TGCGCCAGTCACCGGACTAGCGGGAGAAGGGAGCAGTACTTC.

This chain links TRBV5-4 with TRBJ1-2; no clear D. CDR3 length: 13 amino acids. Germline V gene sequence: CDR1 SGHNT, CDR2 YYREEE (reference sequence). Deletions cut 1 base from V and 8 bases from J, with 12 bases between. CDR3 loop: CASSLIAGSGYTF. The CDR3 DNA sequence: TGTGCCAGCAGCTTGATCGCAGGAAGCGGCTACACCTTC.

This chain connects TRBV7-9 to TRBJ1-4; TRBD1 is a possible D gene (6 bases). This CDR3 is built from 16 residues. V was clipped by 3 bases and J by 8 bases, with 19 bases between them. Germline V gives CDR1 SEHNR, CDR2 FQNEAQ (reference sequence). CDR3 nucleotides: TGTGCCAGCAGCTTCTCCTTGACAGGAGAAGGGGAAAAACTGTTTTTT. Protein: CASSFSLTGEGEKLFF.

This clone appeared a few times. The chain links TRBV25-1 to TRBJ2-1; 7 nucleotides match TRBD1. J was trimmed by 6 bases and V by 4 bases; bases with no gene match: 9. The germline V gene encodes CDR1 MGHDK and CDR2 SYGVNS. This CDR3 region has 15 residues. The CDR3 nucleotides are TGTGCCAGCAGTGTTACCGGGACAGCCCTCAATGAGCAGTTCTTC. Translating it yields CASSVTGTALNEQFF. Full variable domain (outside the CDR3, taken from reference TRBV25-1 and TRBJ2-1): EADIYQTPRYLVIGTGKKITLECSQTMGHDKMYWYQQDPGMELHLIHYSYGVNSTEKGDLSSESTVSRIRTEHFPLTLESARPSHTSQYLCASSVTGTALNEQFFGPGTRLTVL.

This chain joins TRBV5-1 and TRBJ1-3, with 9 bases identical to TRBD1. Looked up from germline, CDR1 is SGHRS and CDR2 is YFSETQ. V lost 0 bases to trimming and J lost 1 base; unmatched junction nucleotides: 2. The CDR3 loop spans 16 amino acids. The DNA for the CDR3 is TGCGCCAGCAGCTTGGAAGGGACAGGGTCTGGAAACACCATATATTTT. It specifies CASSLEGTGSGNTIYF. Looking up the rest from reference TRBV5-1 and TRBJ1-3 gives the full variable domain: KAGVTQTPRYLIKTRGQQVTLSCSPISGHRSVSWYQQTPGQGLQFLFEYFSETQRNKGNFPGRFSGRQFSNSRSEMNVSTLELGDSALYLCASSLEGTGSGNTIYFGEGSWLTVV.

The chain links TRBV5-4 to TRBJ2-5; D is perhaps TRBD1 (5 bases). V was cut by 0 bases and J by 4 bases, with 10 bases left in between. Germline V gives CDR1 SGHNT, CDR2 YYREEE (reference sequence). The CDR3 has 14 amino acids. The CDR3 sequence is CASSLDRRGETQYF. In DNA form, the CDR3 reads TGTGCCAGCAGCTTGGACAGGCGAGGAGAGACCCAGTACTTC.

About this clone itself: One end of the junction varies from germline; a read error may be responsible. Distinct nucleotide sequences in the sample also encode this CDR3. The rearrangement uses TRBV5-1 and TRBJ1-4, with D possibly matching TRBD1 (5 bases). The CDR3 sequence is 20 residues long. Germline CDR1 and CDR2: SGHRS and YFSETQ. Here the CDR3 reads CASSLERFYGAAATNEKLFF. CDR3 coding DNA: TGCGCCAGCAGCTTGGAGCGTTTTTATGGGGCTGCTGCAACTAATGAAAAGCTGTTTTTT.

The CDR3 DNA sequence: TGCAGCGTCCGCAAGGGGGGGGAGGGTGGCTACACCTTC. It translates to CSVRKGGEGGYTF. The chain links TRBV29-1 to TRBJ1-2; D perhaps matches TRBD1 (6 bases). Germline V gives CDR1 SQVTM, CDR2 ANQGSEA. The CDR3 sequence is 13 residues long. The ends were cut back, 6 bases at V and 7 bases at J, with 18 bases in the middle.

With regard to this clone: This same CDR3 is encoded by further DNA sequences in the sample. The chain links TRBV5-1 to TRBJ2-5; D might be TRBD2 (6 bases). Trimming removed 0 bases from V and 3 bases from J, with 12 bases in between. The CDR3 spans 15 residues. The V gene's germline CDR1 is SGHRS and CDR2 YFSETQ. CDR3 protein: CASSLAGGGEETQYF. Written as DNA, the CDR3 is TGCGCCAGCAGCTTGGCCGGCGGAGGGGAAGAGACCCAGTACTTC.